This entry lists 19 T cell receptor beta chains sequenced from one sample in a study of spatial heterogeneity in lung cancer. Specified time point: sample taken at primary tumor resection. Frozen PBMC, nontumor lung or tumor provided whole RNA, which was sequenced unsorted. TCRdb re-analysed the 5' RACE reads in MiXCR, keeping a single row per CDR3 protein. Among about 4,800 distinct CDR3 sequences listed, 28% were seen once. The material sequenced was PBMCs, taken at surgery. These receptors originate from a male donor with early-stage non-small cell lung cancer.

This rearrangement joins TRBV2 to TRBJ2-6; D not resolved. Germline-derived CDR1 and CDR2 are SNHLY and FYNNEI. V was trimmed by 3 bases and J by 3 bases, leaving 9 bases between them. The CDR3 totals 15 residues. The CDR3 spells CASSDGIDGANVLTF. CDR3 nucleotides: TGTGCCAGCAGTGATGGAATTGATGGGGCCAACGTCCTGACTTTC.

The V and J genes are TRBV27 and TRBJ2-3; 8 bases map to TRBD1. With V trimmed by 6 bases and J by 10 bases, 9 bases remained unmatched. CDR3 length: 13 amino acids. Germline V gene data show CDR1 as MNHEY and CDR2 as SMNVEV (reference sequence). The DNA of the CDR3 is TGTGCCAGCAGGTCCCCGTTACAGGGGGCGCAGTATTTT. Protein product: CASRSPLQGAQYF.

The chain joins TRBV7-2 to TRBJ1-1; D is possibly TRBD1 (5 bases). CDR3 length: 14 amino acids. From germline, CDR1 is SGHTA and CDR2 FQGNSA. V lost 5 bases, J lost 4 bases, and 14 bases lay in between. The CDR3 spells CASSLRDGVTEAFF. In DNA form, the CDR3 reads TGTGCCAGCAGCCTCCGGGACGGAGTCACTGAAGCTTTCTTT. Drawing the rest from reference TRBV7-2 and TRBJ1-1, the complete variable domain is GAGVSQSPSNKVTEKGKDVELRCDPISGHTALYWYRQSLGQGLEFLIYFQGNSAPDKSGLPSDRFSAERTGGSVSTLTIQRTQQEDSAVYLCASSLRDGVTEAFFGQGTRLTVV.

V gene TRBV5-6 combines with J gene TRBJ2-2; 12 bases match TRBD2. The trim removed 4 bases at V and 3 bases at J, leaving 7 bases unmatched. The CDR3 spans 17 residues. The germline CDR1 and CDR2 sequences are SGHDT and YYEEEE. CDR3 nucleotides: TGTGCCAGCAGCCAGACTAGCGGGGGTTTCCACACCGGGGAGCTGTTTTTT. Protein: CASSQTSGGFHTGELFF. The variable domain in full, with the rest retrieved from reference TRBV5-6 and TRBJ2-2, is DAGVTQSPTHLIKTRGQQVTLRCSPKSGHDTVSWYQQALGQGPQFIFQYYEEEERQRGNFPDRFSGHQFPNYSSELNVNALLLGDSALYLCASSQTSGGFHTGELFFGEGSRLTVL.

In its sample, this clonotype ranks as medium-sized. CDR3 DNA: TGTGCCAGCAGCTTGCAGGTTAATGAAAAACTGTTTTTT. Its translation: CASSLQVNEKLFF. The chain recombines TRBV7-7 with TRBJ1-4; D is ambiguous. The CDR3 spans 13 residues. Germline assignment: CDR1 SSHAT and CDR2 FNYEAQ (reference sequence). Trimming removed 3 bases at V and 4 bases at J, with 6 bases between.

V is TRBV20-1 and J is TRBJ2-3; 8 bases map to TRBD2. Germline V CDR1 and CDR2: DFQATT, SNEGSKA (reference sequence). J lost 3 bases, V lost 7 bases, and 6 bases had no gene match. The length of the CDR3 is 13 residues. The CDR3 loop reads CSDGLAGTDTQYF. The CDR3 coding sequence is TGCAGTGACGGACTAGCCGGGACAGATACGCAGTATTTT.

This clonotype was found many times. The gene calls are TRBV12-5 and TRBJ2-2; TRBD2 aligns across 10 bases. The ends lost 5 bases at V and 6 bases at J; junction bases unmatched: 9. The CDR3 is 16 amino acids. Per germline, CDR1 LGHNT and CDR2 FRNRAP. CDR3 DNA: TGTGCTAGTGGTGGAGTTCTAGCGGGAGTCCCCGGGGAGCTGTTTTTT. This codes for CASGGVLAGVPGELFF.

This clonotype came up once. The chain recombines TRBV11-2 with TRBJ1-1, with D unclear. Germline CDR1 SGHAT, CDR2 FQNNGV. There are 13 residues in the CDR3. V gave up 2 bases and J gave up 1 base, with 5 bases separating them. The CDR3 sequence: CASSLSPNTEAFF. The CDR3 DNA reads as TGTGCCAGCAGCTTATCCCCGAACACTGAAGCTTTCTTT.

By frequency in the sample, this clonotype is medium-sized. The chain recombines TRBV24-1 with TRBJ2-7, with 9 nucleotides matching TRBD1. Trimming removed 2 bases from V and 5 bases from J; junction bases left unmatched: 6. Germline-derived CDR1 and CDR2 are KGHDR and SFDVKD. The CDR3 extends over 15 amino acids. In DNA form, the CDR3 reads TGTGCCACCAGTGATTCCGGGACAGGGAGAGACGAGCAGTACTTC. It specifies CATSDSGTGRDEQYF.

This clonotype was detected once. This chain connects TRBV5-1 to TRBJ2-7; tentative D call: TRBD1 (5 bases). Trimming removed 0 bases at V and 3 bases at J, with 7 bases between. The germline gives CDR1 SGHRS, CDR2 YFSETQ. The CDR3 runs 13 residues. This CDR3 is CASSLGQSYEQYF. The CDR3 nucleotides are TGCGCCAGCAGCTTGGGACAGAGCTACGAGCAGTACTTC.

The chain is built from TRBV5-1 and TRBJ2-2, with 8 bases fitting TRBD1. The germline CDR1 and CDR2 sequences are SGHRS and YFSETQ. The CDR3 sequence is 15 residues long. J lost 3 bases, V lost 3 bases, and 4 bases had no gene match. In DNA form, the CDR3 reads TGCGCCAGCAGCTCAATGGACAGGGACACCGGGGAGCTGTTTTTT. Translated, it gives CASSSMDRDTGELFF. Variable domain in full (rest from reference TRBV5-1 and TRBJ2-2): KAGVTQTPRYLIKTRGQQVTLSCSPISGHRSVSWYQQTPGQGLQFLFEYFSETQRNKGNFPGRFSGRQFSNSRSEMNVSTLELGDSALYLCASSSMDRDTGELFFGEGSRLTVL.

This clonotype was counted a few times. This chain joins TRBV12-3 or TRBV12-4 and TRBJ1-1, with D possibly being TRBD1 (6 bases). V was trimmed by 3 bases and J by 4 bases, leaving 12 bases between them. The CDR3 totals 14 residues. The DNA for the CDR3 is TGTGCCAGCAGTTTGGTGGTACAGGGCACTGAAGCTTTCTTT. Amino acid sequence: CASSLVVQGTEAFF.

This clonotype was seen a handful of times. V and J are TRBV6-5 and TRBJ2-3, with D maybe TRBD2 (5 bases). The V end lost 5 bases, the J end lost 2 bases, and 14 bases lay between the germline ends. Germline V gene data show CDR1 as MNHEY and CDR2 as SVGAGI. The CDR3 is 15 residues long. CDR3 sequence: CASSPNLGNTDTQYF. The CDR3 DNA sequence: TGTGCCAGCAGTCCAAACCTCGGGAACACAGATACGCAGTATTTT.

In this sample, this clonotype is medium-sized. The chain joins TRBV7-2 to TRBJ2-2, with 10 positions matching TRBD1. V gave up 4 bases and J gave up 6 bases; unmatched junction bases: 5. CDR3 length: 15 residues. CDR1 is SGHTA, CDR2 FQGNSA, per germline. The CDR3 sequence is CASSSSGTGAGELFF. Here the CDR3 DNA reads TGTGCCAGCAGCTCGTCCGGGACAGGGGCCGGGGAGCTGTTTTTT. The full variable domain, with the rest looked up from reference TRBV7-2 and TRBJ2-2, is GAGVSQSPSNKVTEKGKDVELRCDPISGHTALYWYRQSLGQGLEFLIYFQGNSAPDKSGLPSDRFSAERTGGSVSTLTIQRTQQEDSAVYLCASSSSGTGAGELFFGEGSRLTVL.

This chain joins TRBV5-6 and TRBJ2-7, with a weak D call TRBD2 (6 bases). Germline CDR1 reads SGHDT; CDR2 reads YYEEEE. This CDR3 contains 13 residues. V was cut by 0 bases and J by 5 bases, with 9 bases left in between. This chain's CDR3 is CASSLVSGDEQYF. For the CDR3, the DNA is TGTGCCAGCAGCTTGGTCTCGGGGGACGAGCAGTACTTC.

This clonotype was seen a handful of times. The chain recombines TRBV5-6 with TRBJ2-1, with 13 bases identical to TRBD2. The CDR3 consists of 15 residues. The ends lost 3 bases at V and 6 bases at J; junction bases unmatched: 3. Germline lookup yields CDR1 SGHDT and CDR2 YYEEEE. CDR3 coding DNA: TGTGCCAGCAGCTGGGGACTAGCGGGACTCAATGAGCAGTTCTTC. This sequence encodes CASSWGLAGLNEQFF.

This sequence joins TRBV12-5 and TRBJ2-2; D perhaps matches TRBD1 (5 bases). V lost 1 base and J 0 bases, leaving 6 bases between the germline ends. Germline values: CDR1 LGHNT, CDR2 FRNRAP. This CDR3 has 15 residues. CDR3 region: CASGLGQPNTGELFF. The CDR3 DNA reads TGTGCTAGTGGTTTGGGACAGCCGAACACCGGGGAGCTGTTTTTT.

By share, this clonotype counts as medium-sized (0.01 to 0.1%). The gene calls are TRBV6-6 and TRBJ2-5, with D perhaps TRBD2 (5 bases). There are 13 residues in the CDR3. V was pared by 6 bases and J by 2 bases, with 10 bases between. Germline CDR1 and CDR2: MNHNY and SVGAGI (reference sequence). CDR3 loop: CASRAGGQETQYF. The CDR3 region has the DNA TGTGCCAGCAGGGCCGGAGGACAAGAGACCCAGTACTTC.

Relative to its sample, this clonotype is medium-sized. The rearrangement joins TRBV7-9 to TRBJ1-6; possible D gene TRBD1, 5 bases. Per the germline V gene, CDR1 is SEHNR and CDR2 is FQNEAQ (reference sequence). The ends were cut back, 3 bases at V and 6 bases at J, with 9 bases in the middle. CDR3 size: 14 residues. This chain's CDR3 is CASSFGDRNSPLHF. The CDR3 nucleotides are TGTGCCAGCAGCTTCGGGGACCGTAATTCACCCCTCCACTTT.